Following are 28 T cell receptor beta chains from one sample sequenced in a study of cytomegalovirus exposure and HLA in healthy donors. PCR used 60 Vbeta primers and 13 Jbeta primers. Generated by immunoSEQ multiplex PCR, the TCRdb table keeps only in-frame clones and is missing some. This table has roughly 190,000 clones, over 80% appearing once. The sequenced material came from PBMCs. The receptors were sampled from a man younger than 45 in good health and CMV-seronegative.

The genes are TRBV18 and TRBJ1-5; 8 bases are a match to TRBD1. The V gene's germline CDR1 is KGHSH and CDR2 LQKENI. The CDR3 loop spans 15 amino acids. The V segment lost 5 bases and the J segment 2 bases; nucleotides outside the gene matches: 5. The CDR3 nucleotides read TGTGCCAGCTCATCAGGGGGCGCGGGCAATCAGCCCCAGCATTTT. This gives the protein CASSSGGAGNQPQHF.

This rearrangement joins TRBV6-6 to TRBJ1-4, with 9 bases aligning to TRBD1. Germline CDR1 MNHNY, CDR2 SVGAGI (reference sequence). The CDR3 runs to 14 residues. J lost 12 bases, V lost 6 bases, and 11 bases had no gene match. CDR3 in DNA: TGTGCCAGCAGACCACAGGGGGCTGGGACGCAACTGTTTTTT. The encoded protein is CASRPQGAGTQLFF.

The CDR3 DNA reads TGTGCCAGTAGTCCCCAGGCCACGGGGGGAGGGCAGTATTTT. Encoded protein: CASSPQATGGGQYF. The rearrangement uses TRBV19 and TRBJ2-3; 7 nucleotides line up with TRBD2. The CDR3 is 14 residues long. The germline gives CDR1 LNHDA, CDR2 SQIVND (reference sequence). V gave up 5 bases and J gave up 11 bases; unmatched junction bases: 13.

A word on this clone: One end of the junction varies from germline; a read error may be responsible. CDR3 amino acids: CASSLGALSTDTQYF. The CDR3 DNA follows: TGTGCTAGCAGCTTAGGGGCGTTAAGCACAGATACGCAGTATTTT. The chain links TRBV7-7 to TRBJ2-3, with D possibly being TRBD1 (5 bases). Germline V gene sequence: CDR1 SSHAT, CDR2 FNYEAQ (reference sequence). The CDR3 is 15 amino acids.

The rearrangement links TRBV27 to TRBJ2-5; D perhaps matches TRBD1 (5 bases). CDR1 and CDR2 from the germline V gene are MNHEY and SMNVEV (reference sequence). V gave up 6 bases and J gave up 7 bases, with 15 bases separating them. The CDR3 contains 13 residues. The CDR3 region has the DNA TGTGCCAGCAGATTAAGGGGTGCAGGGACCCAGTACTTC. Amino acids: CASRLRGAGTQYF.

The V gene is TRBV11-2, the J gene TRBJ1-5; D possibly corresponds to TRBD1 (6 bases). The CDR3 has 13 amino acids. CDR1 SGHAT and CDR2 FQNNGV come from the germline V gene. With 5 bases removed from V and 6 bases from J, the gap between germline ends came to 11 bases. CDR3 nucleotides: TGTGCCAGCAGCCTCGGACAGCGTCAGCCCCAGCATTTT. Its protein product is CASSLGQRQPQHF. Supplemented by reference TRBV11-2 and TRBJ1-5, the full variable domain reads EAGVAQSPRYKIIEKRQSVAFWCNPISGHATLYWYQQILGQGPKLLIQFQNNGVVDDSQLPKDRFSAERLKGVDSTLKIQPAKLEDSAVYLCASSLGQRQPQHFGDGTRLSIL.

The CDR3 loop reads CASSIIGQNTEAFF. The CDR3 coding sequence is TGTGCCAGCAGTATCATCGGACAGAACACTGAAGCTTTCTTT. The rearrangement uses TRBV6-6 and TRBJ1-1; D may be TRBD1 (5 bases). The CDR3 extends over 14 amino acids. Per germline, CDR1 MNHNY and CDR2 SVGAGI (reference sequence). With 5 bases removed from V and 1 base from J, the gap between germline ends came to 11 bases.

V usage is TRBV4-3 and J usage is TRBJ2-1; tentative D call: TRBD2 (6 bases). The CDR3 contains 16 residues. CDR1 is LGHNA, CDR2 YSLEER, per germline. The V and J ends lost 0 bases and 0 bases respectively, with 9 bases between them. The DNA for the CDR3 is TGCGCCAGCAGCCAAGAAGGAGGGAGCTCCTACAATGAGCAGTTCTTC. It specifies CASSQEGGSSYNEQFF.

This chain links TRBV28 with TRBJ2-5, with TRBD2 as a possible D gene (7 bases). The CDR3 is made up of 16 amino acids. Germline lookup yields CDR1 MDHEN and CDR2 SYDVKM. Trimming took off 5 bases at V and 5 bases at J, with 21 bases between the two ends. The CDR3 coding sequence is TGTGCCAGCAGTACGGGGATCGGGGGGCTAGGGGAGACCCAGTACTTC. The encoded protein is CASSTGIGGLGETQYF.

The chain combines TRBV6-5 with TRBJ2-1, with no clear D. The CDR3 covers 14 residues. Trimming took 6 bases from V and 2 from J, leaving 11 bases between them. Germline V gene lookup returns CDR1 MNHEY and CDR2 SVGAGI. CDR3 coding DNA: TGTGCCAGCAGGCGCGTACAGCCCTACAATGAGCAGTTCTTC. This gives the protein CASRRVQPYNEQFF.

The chain uses TRBV5-5 and TRBJ1-2; no definite D call. This CDR3 has 14 residues. Germline lookup yields CDR1 SGHKS and CDR2 YYEKEE (reference sequence). Trimming pared 2 bases from V and 0 bases from J, leaving 8 bases between. CDR3 sequence reads: CASSFLDSNYGYTF. CDR3 sequence (DNA): TGTGCCAGCAGCTTTCTGGACTCTAACTATGGCTACACCTTC.

The chain links TRBV9 to TRBJ2-1; TRBD2 aligns across 8 bases. J gave up 6 bases and V 1 base, and 6 bases lay outside the gene matches. The CDR3 has 15 residues. CDR1 and CDR2 (germline): SGDLS, YYNGEE. The CDR3 DNA sequence: TGTGCCAGCAGCGTACTAGCGGGTAGTCGCAATGAGCAGTTCTTC. Its translation is CASSVLAGSRNEQFF.

This clone was picked up one time. The chain couples TRBV5-6 to TRBJ2-1; TRBD2 aligns across 9 bases. The CDR3 has 17 amino acids. V was pared by 4 bases and J by 9 bases, with 17 bases of the junction left unmatched. The germline V gene encodes CDR1 SGHDT and CDR2 YYEEEE. The CDR3, as DNA: TGTGCCAGCAGCGATATGGGGGTTTGGCGGGGGGGCCTTGAGCAGTTCTTC. This sequence encodes CASSDMGVWRGGLEQFF.

The chain combines TRBV28 with TRBJ1-5, with 9 bases lining up with TRBD1. Germline lookup yields CDR1 MDHEN and CDR2 SYDVKM. This CDR3 is built from 15 residues. Trimming cost V 0 bases and J 6 bases; bases outside gene matches: 3. The CDR3, as DNA: TGTGCCAGCAGTTTATGGGACAGGGGCGCTCAGCCCCAGCATTTT. The encoded protein is CASSLWDRGAQPQHF.

V and J are TRBV5-5 and TRBJ1-3, with a weak D call TRBD1 (5 bases). Germline CDR1 SGHKS, CDR2 YYEKEE (reference sequence). V lost 9 bases and J lost 2, with 9 bases in between. CDR3 length: 12 residues. The CDR3 here is CATQGAGNTIYF. For the CDR3, the DNA is TGTGCCACCCAGGGTGCTGGAAACACCATATATTTT.

This sequence joins TRBV6-1 and TRBJ1-4; possibly TRBD1 for D (6 bases). Germline-derived CDR1 and CDR2 are MNHNS and SASEGT. With 9 bases removed from V and 6 bases from J, the gap between germline ends came to 14 bases. There are 13 residues in the CDR3. The CDR3 nucleotides read TGTGCCAGTGGACAGATTGAAGATGAAAAACTGTTTTTT. It translates to CASGQIEDEKLFF.

The chain employs TRBV13 and TRBJ2-1; 8 nucleotides agree with TRBD1. J lost 8 bases, V lost 3 bases, and 6 bases had no gene match. This CDR3 comprises 14 residues. Germline loops: CDR1 PRHDT, CDR2 FYEKMQ (reference sequence). CDR3 bases: TGTGCCAGCAGCTTCCAGGGGGCTTCGTATGAGCAGTTCTTC. Its protein product is CASSFQGASYEQFF. Using reference TRBV13 and TRBJ2-1 for the parts outside the CDR3, the full variable domain is AAGVIQSPRHLIKEKRETATLKCYPIPRHDTVYWYQQGPGQDPQFLISFYEKMQSDKGSIPDRFSAQQFSDYHSELNMSSLELGDSALYFCASSFQGASYEQFFGPGTRLTVL.

The table lists this clone with a count of one. CDR3 sequence: CASSYREATYEQYF. Here the CDR3 DNA reads TGTGCCAGCAGTTACCGGGAGGCAACCTACGAGCAGTACTTC. This chain uses TRBV6-5 with TRBJ2-7, with 7 bases matching TRBD2. The V gene's germline CDR1 is MNHEY and CDR2 SVGAGI. The CDR3 extends over 14 amino acids. The trim removed 2 bases at V and 2 bases at J, leaving 3 bases unmatched.

The chain links TRBV7-8 to TRBJ1-3; D is undetermined. Germline V gives CDR1 SGHVS, CDR2 FQNEAQ. V lost 3 bases, J lost 2 bases, and 20 bases lay in between. The CDR3 consists of 18 residues. DNA of the CDR3: TGTGCCAGCAGCTTTTCTTCTCTTTTTGGCAATACTGGAAACACCATATATTTT. It is translated as CASSFSSLFGNTGNTIYF.

This chain joins TRBV11-3 and TRBJ1-1; D ambiguous. The germline V gene has CDR1 SGHNT and CDR2 YENEEA. The CDR3 runs 15 residues. V was shortened by 0 bases and J by 3 bases, with 11 bases between the two germline ends. CDR3: CASSLEGAGHTEAFF. Written as DNA, the CDR3 is TGTGCCAGCAGCTTAGAGGGCGCCGGCCACACTGAAGCTTTCTTT.

The chain uses TRBV4-2 and TRBJ2-7, with TRBD2 identical over 9 bases. Losses at the gene ends were 4 bases for V and 2 bases for J; bases not matched to a gene: 9. Germline lookup yields CDR1 LGHNA and CDR2 YNFKEQ. This CDR3 has 16 residues. DNA of the CDR3: TGTGCCAGCAGCCGAGCCGGCGGGAGGGTCGCCTACGAGCAGTACTTC. As protein: CASSRAGGRVAYEQYF.

The chain uses TRBV29-1 and TRBJ2-7; 8 nucleotides agree with TRBD1. The V gene end was trimmed by 6 bases and the J gene end by 1 base; junction bases not matched to a gene: 8. Germline CDR1 and CDR2: SQVTM and ANQGSEA. The CDR3 is made up of 14 amino acids. The CDR3 DNA is TGCAGCGTCGAAACAGGGGGTGAGTCCTACGAGCAGTACTTC. Translating gives CSVETGGESYEQYF.

The chain combines TRBV7-9 with TRBJ2-1; 7 bases are shared with TRBD1. The V gene end was trimmed by 6 bases and the J gene end by 7 bases; junction bases not matched to a gene: 6. The CDR3 has 13 residues. Germline CDR1 and CDR2: SEHNR and FQNEAQ (reference sequence). This chain's CDR3 is CASSPDRNNEQFF. CDR3 nucleotides: TGTGCCAGCAGTCCGGACAGGAATAATGAGCAGTTCTTC. Variable domain in full (rest from reference TRBV7-9 and TRBJ2-1): DTGVSQNPRHKITKRGQNVTFRCDPISEHNRLYWYRQTLGQGPEFLTYFQNEAQLEKSRLLSDRFSAERPKGSFSTLEIQRTEQGDSAMYLCASSPDRNNEQFFGPGTRLTVL.

The chain uses TRBV10-2 and TRBJ2-7; 9 bases are shared with TRBD1. V lost 8 bases, J lost 2 bases, and 1 base stayed unmatched. Germline V lookup: CDR1 WSHSY, CDR2 SAAADI. This CDR3 is 12 amino acids long. CDR3 region: CASRDRAYEQYF. In DNA form, the CDR3 reads TGCGCCAGCCGGGACAGGGCCTACGAGCAGTACTTC.

The chain uses TRBV11-2 and TRBJ2-7; 10 bases match TRBD1. The J segment lost 5 bases and the V segment lost 4 bases, leaving 5 bases of the junction unmatched. The CDR3 contains 14 residues. Germline CDR1 and CDR2: SGHAT and FQNNGV. The CDR3 DNA follows: TGTGCCAGCAGCTGGACAGGGGGGATCGACGAGCAGTACTTC. Translation: CASSWTGGIDEQYF.

The V and J genes are TRBV7-2 and TRBJ1-2, with 7 positions matching TRBD1. This CDR3 is 13 amino acids long. Germline V gene sequence: CDR1 SGHTA, CDR2 FQGNSA. V shed 5 bases, J shed 12 bases, and the junction held 12 bases outside the gene matches. Here the CDR3 reads CASSPDRAAVNTF. The CDR3 DNA follows: TGTGCCAGCAGCCCCGACAGGGCGGCGGTAAACACCTTC.

This clone was found once. The genes are TRBV28 and TRBJ2-2; 9 nucleotides line up with TRBD1. V lost 6 bases and J lost 6; bases outside the gene matches: 8. The CDR3 is 15 residues long. From germline, CDR1 is MDHEN and CDR2 SYDVKM. The CDR3 loop is CASRTGTGIAGELFF. The CDR3 nucleotides read TGTGCCAGCAGAACCGGGACAGGGATCGCCGGGGAGCTGTTTTTT.

The rearrangement joins TRBV5-1 to TRBJ2-1, with a weak D call TRBD2 (5 bases). Trimming stripped 2 bases from V and 1 base from J, with 7 bases between. The germline gives CDR1 SGHRS, CDR2 YFSETQ. The CDR3 spans 14 residues. CDR3 residues: CASSFSVSYNEQFF. The CDR3 region has the DNA TGCGCCAGCAGCTTTAGCGTATCCTACAATGAGCAGTTCTTC.